One and the same sample provided the 6 T cell receptor beta chains below, sequenced in a study of blood T cell repertoires in COVID-19 (dated by TCRdb to 2018 to 2020). Library prep was done by the immunoSEQ multiplex PCR assay. TCRdb mirrors the immuneACCESS table, restricted to in-frame sequences. Some clones are absent from its copies; in checked studies, under half trace to an unresolved V gene, and the reason for the others is unknown. In this sample the table shows nearly 65,000 clones, around four fifths of which occur a single time. The ten largest clones capture 12% of the sample. Sequencing was performed on peripheral blood. The origin of the receptors is a human donor in a cohort sampled during active COVID-19.

The chain is built from TRBV27 and TRBJ2-7; 9 bases agree with TRBD1. The CDR3 runs to 14 residues. V lost 6 bases to trimming and J lost 2 bases; unmatched junction nucleotides: 5. Germline CDR1 is MNHEY and CDR2 is SMNVEV (reference sequence). In DNA, the CDR3 is TGTGCCAGCAGGTTTGGGGACAGGGCCTACGAGCAGTACTTC. As protein: CASRFGDRAYEQYF.

V is TRBV7-9 and J is TRBJ2-5; 16 positions match TRBD2. This CDR3 has 17 residues. Germline V CDR1 and CDR2: SEHNR, FQNEAQ (reference sequence). J gave up 4 bases and V 4 bases, and 6 bases lay outside the gene matches. CDR3: CASSSGTSGGARETQYF. CDR3 sequence (DNA): TGTGCCAGCAGCTCCGGGACTAGCGGGGGGGCCCGAGAGACCCAGTACTTC.

The rearrangement uses TRBV7-6 and TRBJ2-7; 11 nucleotides align to TRBD1. The CDR3 is 15 amino acids. After removal of 5 bases from V and 2 bases from J, the junction contained 5 bases not matched to a gene. CDR1 is SGHVS, CDR2 FNYEAQ, per germline. CDR3 coding DNA: TGTGCCAGCAGCGAGGGGACAGGGGGAACCTACGAGCAGTACTTC. Its protein product is CASSEGTGGTYEQYF.

This rearrangement joins TRBV5-6 to TRBJ1-2; 12 bases are a match to TRBD1. There are 13 residues in the CDR3. Trimming took 7 bases from V and 4 from J; bases not matched to a gene: 2. Germline CDR1 reads SGHDT; CDR2 reads YYEEEE. CDR3 region: CASGTGGGYGYTF. The CDR3 bases are TGTGCCAGCGGGACAGGGGGCGGCTATGGCTACACCTTC. Complete variable domain (other parts from reference TRBV5-6 and TRBJ1-2): DAGVTQSPTHLIKTRGQQVTLRCSPKSGHDTVSWYQQALGQGPQFIFQYYEEEERQRGNFPDRFSGHQFPNYSSELNVNALLLGDSALYLCASGTGGGYGYTFGSGTRLTVV.

The chain carries TRBV6-5 and TRBJ2-3; D not certain. This CDR3 spans 14 amino acids. The V gene lost 6 bases and the J gene lost 1 base, with 11 bases spanning the gap. Germline CDR1 MNHEY, CDR2 SVGAGI. The CDR3 sequence is CASRRDRGTDTQYF. CDR3 DNA: TGTGCCAGCAGGAGAGATCGGGGCACAGATACGCAGTATTTT.

The chain is built from TRBV6-1 and TRBJ1-2; 9 bases map to TRBD1. CDR1 and CDR2 from the germline V gene are MNHNS and SASEGT. V lost 3 bases to trimming and J lost 4 bases; unmatched junction nucleotides: 3. This CDR3 contains 14 residues. CDR3 in DNA: TGTGCCAGCAGTGATGGGGGACAGGGCTATGGCTACACCTTC. This translates into CASSDGGQGYGYTF.